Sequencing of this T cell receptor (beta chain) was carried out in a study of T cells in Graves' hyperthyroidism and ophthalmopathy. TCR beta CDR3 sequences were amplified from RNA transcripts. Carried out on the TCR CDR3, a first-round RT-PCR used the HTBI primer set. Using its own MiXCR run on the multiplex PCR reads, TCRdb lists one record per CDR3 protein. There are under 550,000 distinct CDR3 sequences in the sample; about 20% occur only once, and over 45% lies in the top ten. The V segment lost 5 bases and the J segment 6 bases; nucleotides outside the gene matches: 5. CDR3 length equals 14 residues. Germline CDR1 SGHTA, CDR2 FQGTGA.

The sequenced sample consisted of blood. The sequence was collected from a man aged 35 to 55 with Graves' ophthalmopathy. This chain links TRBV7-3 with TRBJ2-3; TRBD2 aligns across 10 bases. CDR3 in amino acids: CASSPAGGRDTQYF. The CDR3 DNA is TGTGCCAGCAGCCCAGCGGGAGGGAGGGATACGCAGTATTTT. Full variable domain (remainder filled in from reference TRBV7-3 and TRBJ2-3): GAGVSQTPSNKVTEKGKYVELRCDPISGHTALYWYRQSLGQGPEFLIYFQGTGAADDSGLPNDRFFAVRPEGSVSTLKIQRTERGDSAVYLCASSPAGGRDTQYFGPGTRLTVL.